The rows below give T cell receptor beta chains drawn from one sample of a study of blood T cells in healthy people across ages. One entry per CDR3 protein results from TCRdb running MiXCR on the 5' RACE reads. The table includes fewer than 2 million distinct CDR3 sequences, about 39% detected once. Sequencing input: blood. The receptors shown here come from a human donor in good health. Both conserved end residues are part of each CDR3. Each record gives: J gene, V gene, CDR3 protein.

j_call: TRBJ2-5; v_call: TRBV7-2; cdr3_aa: CASSLRLGRTSGGAEETQYF
j_call: TRBJ2-7; v_call: TRBV2; cdr3_aa: CASSALGLAGYEQYF
j_call: TRBJ2-3; v_call: TRBV6-1; cdr3_aa: CASSPGPVFSTDTQYF
j_call: TRBJ2-5; v_call: TRBV20-1; cdr3_aa: CSAAQGVETQYF
j_call: TRBJ1-1; v_call: TRBV5-1; cdr3_aa: CASSLEVSAVEAFF
j_call: TRBJ2-3; v_call: TRBV24-1; cdr3_aa: CATSDAWAGDTDTQYF
j_call: TRBJ1-4; v_call: TRBV29-1; cdr3_aa: CSVGPSGNEKLFF
j_call: -; v_call: TRBV7-8; cdr3_aa: CASSGQGIYEQYF
j_call: TRBJ1-4; v_call: TRBV7-6; cdr3_aa: CASSRDRDGEKLFF
j_call: -; v_call: TRBV29-1; cdr3_aa: CSVGRDRVYEQYF
j_call: TRBJ1-1; v_call: TRBV5-1; cdr3_aa: CASSLLSGAALTEAFF
j_call: TRBJ1-1; v_call: TRBV12-3/TRBV12-4; cdr3_aa: CASRQRGGTNTEAFF
j_call: TRBJ2-1; v_call: TRBV4-2; cdr3_aa: CASSQDPGLVNEQFF
j_call: TRBJ1-4; v_call: TRBV20-1; cdr3_aa: CSARGPGVNEKLFF
j_call: TRBJ2-7; v_call: TRBV30; cdr3_aa: CAWSVGGYGEQYF
j_call: TRBJ2-3; v_call: TRBV12-3/TRBV12-4; cdr3_aa: CASSFGTSGVLVTQYF